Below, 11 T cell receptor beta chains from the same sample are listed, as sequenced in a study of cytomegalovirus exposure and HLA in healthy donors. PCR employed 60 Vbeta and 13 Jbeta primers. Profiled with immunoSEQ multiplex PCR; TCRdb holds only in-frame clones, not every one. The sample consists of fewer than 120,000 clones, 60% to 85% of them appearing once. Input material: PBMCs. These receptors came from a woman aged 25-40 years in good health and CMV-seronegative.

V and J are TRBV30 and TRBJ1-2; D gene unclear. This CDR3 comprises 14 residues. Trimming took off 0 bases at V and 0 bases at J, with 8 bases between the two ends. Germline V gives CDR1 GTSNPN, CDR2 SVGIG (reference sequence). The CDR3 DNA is TGTGCCTGGAGTGTACCCGGGGCTAACTATGGCTACACCTTC. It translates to CAWSVPGANYGYTF.

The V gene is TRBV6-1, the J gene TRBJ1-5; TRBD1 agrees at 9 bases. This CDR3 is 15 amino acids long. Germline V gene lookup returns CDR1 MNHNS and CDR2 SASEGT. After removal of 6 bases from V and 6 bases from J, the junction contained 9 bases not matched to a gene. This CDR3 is CASRAPGQGSQPQHF. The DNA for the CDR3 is TGTGCCAGCAGGGCTCCGGGACAGGGAAGTCAGCCCCAGCATTTT.

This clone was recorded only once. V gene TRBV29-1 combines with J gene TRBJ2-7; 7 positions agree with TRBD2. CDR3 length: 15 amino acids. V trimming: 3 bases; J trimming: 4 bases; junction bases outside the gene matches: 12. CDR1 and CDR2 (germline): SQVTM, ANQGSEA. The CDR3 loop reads CSVEKPSGGHYEQYF. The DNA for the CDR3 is TGCAGCGTTGAGAAGCCTAGCGGAGGGCATTACGAGCAGTACTTC.

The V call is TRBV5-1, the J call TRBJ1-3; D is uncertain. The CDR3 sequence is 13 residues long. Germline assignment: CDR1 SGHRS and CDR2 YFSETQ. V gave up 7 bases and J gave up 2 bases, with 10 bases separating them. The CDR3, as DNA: TGCGCCAGCCGTTTGGCGGCTGGAAACACCATATATTTT. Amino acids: CASRLAAGNTIYF.

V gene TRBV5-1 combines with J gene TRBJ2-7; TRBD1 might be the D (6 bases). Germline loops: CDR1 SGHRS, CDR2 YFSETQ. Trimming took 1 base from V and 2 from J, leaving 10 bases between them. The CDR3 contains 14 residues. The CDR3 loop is CASSLLAGAYEQYF. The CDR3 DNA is TGCGCCAGCAGCTTGTTGGCAGGGGCCTACGAGCAGTACTTC. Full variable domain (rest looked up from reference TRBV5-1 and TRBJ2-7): KAGVTQTPRYLIKTRGQQVTLSCSPISGHRSVSWYQQTPGQGLQFLFEYFSETQRNKGNFPGRFSGRQFSNSRSEMNVSTLELGDSALYLCASSLLAGAYEQYFGPGTRLTVT.

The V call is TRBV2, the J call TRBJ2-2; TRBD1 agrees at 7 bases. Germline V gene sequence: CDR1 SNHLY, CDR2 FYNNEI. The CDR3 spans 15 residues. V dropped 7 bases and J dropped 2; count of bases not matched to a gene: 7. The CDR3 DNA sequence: TGTGCCAGCAAGGGGCAGGGGGTTAACACCGGGGAGCTGTTTTTT. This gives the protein CASKGQGVNTGELFF. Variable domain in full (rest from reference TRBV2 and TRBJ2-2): EPEVTQTPSHQVTQMGQEVILRCVPISNHLYFYWYRQILGQKVEFLVSFYNNEISEKSEIFDDQFSVERPDGSNFTLKIRSTKLEDSAMYFCASKGQGVNTGELFFGEGSRLTVL.

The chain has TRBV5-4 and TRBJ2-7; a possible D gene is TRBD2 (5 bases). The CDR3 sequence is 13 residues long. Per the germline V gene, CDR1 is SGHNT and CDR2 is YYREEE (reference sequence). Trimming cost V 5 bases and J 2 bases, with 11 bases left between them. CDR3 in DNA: TGTGCCAGCAGGAAACTAGGGACCTACGAGCAGTACTTC. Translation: CASRKLGTYEQYF.

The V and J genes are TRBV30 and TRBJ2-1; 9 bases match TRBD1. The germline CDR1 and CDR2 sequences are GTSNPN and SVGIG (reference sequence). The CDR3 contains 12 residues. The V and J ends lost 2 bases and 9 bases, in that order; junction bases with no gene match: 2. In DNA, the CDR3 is TGTGCCTGGAGTATGGGACAGGGTGAGCAGTTCTTC. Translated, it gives CAWSMGQGEQFF.

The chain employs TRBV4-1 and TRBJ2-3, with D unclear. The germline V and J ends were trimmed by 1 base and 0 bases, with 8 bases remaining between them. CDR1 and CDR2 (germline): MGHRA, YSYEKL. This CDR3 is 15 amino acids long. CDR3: CASSQGLYSTDTQYF. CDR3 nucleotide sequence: TGCGCCAGCAGCCAAGGTTTGTATAGCACAGATACGCAGTATTTT.

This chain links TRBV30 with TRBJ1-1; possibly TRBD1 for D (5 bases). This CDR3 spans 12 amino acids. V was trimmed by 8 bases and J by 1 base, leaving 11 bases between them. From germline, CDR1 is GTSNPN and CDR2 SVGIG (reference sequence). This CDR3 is CATRQGNTEAFF. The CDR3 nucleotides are TGTGCCACCAGGCAGGGGAACACTGAAGCTTTCTTT.

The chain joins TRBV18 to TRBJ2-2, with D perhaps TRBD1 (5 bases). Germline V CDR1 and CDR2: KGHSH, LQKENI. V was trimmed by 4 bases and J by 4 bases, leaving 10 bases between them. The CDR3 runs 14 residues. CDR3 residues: CASSRQGITGELFF. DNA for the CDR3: TGTGCCAGCTCACGTCAGGGAATCACCGGGGAGCTGTTTTTT. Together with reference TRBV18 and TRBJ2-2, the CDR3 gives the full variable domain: NAGVMQNPRHLVRRRGQEARLRCSPMKGHSHVYWYRQLPEEGLKFMVYLQKENIIDESGMPKERFSAEFPKEGPSILRIQQVVRGDSAAYFCASSRQGITGELFFGEGSRLTVL.